Presented here are 9 T cell receptor beta chains from one specimen sequenced in a study of blood T cell repertoires in COVID-19. Libraries were prepared by immunoSEQ multiplex PCR; TCRdb keeps only in-frame clonotypes and omits some of them. Of some 150,000 clones in the sample, roughly 89% were seen once. The source material was peripheral blood. These receptors came from a man aged 55 to 69 with active or convalescent COVID-19.

This chain uses TRBV6-5 with TRBJ2-3, with 9 bases that match TRBD1. Germline CDR1 reads MNHEY; CDR2 reads SVGAGI. This CDR3 is built from 15 residues. J gave up 3 bases and V 7 bases, and 8 bases lay outside the gene matches. DNA of the CDR3: TGTGCCAGCATTCGGACAGGGGCCCCTACAGATACGCAGTATTTT. It specifies CASIRTGAPTDTQYF.

V gene TRBV19 combines with J gene TRBJ2-3; TRBD2 agrees at 9 bases. CDR1 is LNHDA, CDR2 SQIVND, per germline (reference sequence). Germline trimming cut 8 bases from V and 5 bases from J; bases unmatched to any gene: 2. This CDR3 is built from 12 residues. The CDR3 DNA follows: TGTGCCAGTTCAGCGGGAGGAGATACGCAGTATTTT. As protein: CASSAGGDTQYF.

This clone appeared once. This rearrangement joins TRBV7-6 to TRBJ2-4, with 8 positions matching TRBD1. This CDR3 is built from 15 residues. J gave up 8 bases and V 4 bases, and 10 bases lay outside the gene matches. The germline V gene has CDR1 SGHVS and CDR2 FNYEAQ. This chain's CDR3 is CASSSIRGLRYIQYF. Here the CDR3 DNA reads TGTGCCAGCAGCTCAATCAGGGGGCTAAGATACATTCAGTACTTC.

The V gene is TRBV19, the J gene TRBJ1-2, with 11 positions matching TRBD1. The junction had 11 bases not matched to a gene; V was cut back by 4 bases and J by 1 base. The CDR3 totals 18 residues. CDR1 is LNHDA, CDR2 SQIVND, per germline (reference sequence). This CDR3 is CASSTLSGQGAFNYGYTF. CDR3 DNA: TGTGCCAGTAGTACCCTGTCCGGACAGGGGGCCTTTAACTATGGCTACACCTTC. The variable domain in full, with the rest retrieved from reference TRBV19 and TRBJ1-2, is DGGITQSPKYLFRKEGQNVTLSCEQNLNHDAMYWYRQDPGQGLRLIYYSQIVNDFQKGDIAEGYSVSREKKESFPLTVTSAQKNPTAFYLCASSTLSGQGAFNYGYTFGSGTRLTVV.

This chain connects TRBV6-2 or TRBV6-3 to TRBJ1-5; no clear D gene. CDR1 and CDR2 from the germline V gene are MNHEY and SVGEGT. The length of the CDR3 is 16 residues. V was pared by 0 bases and J by 1 base, with 10 bases between. CDR3 nucleotide sequence: TGTGCCAGCAGTTACTCCACCGGGAGCAGCAATCAGCCCCAGCATTTT. This gives the protein CASSYSTGSSNQPQHF.

The DNA of the CDR3 is TGTGCCATCAAAAGCGTAGGCGGTCTTAATGAGCAGTTCTTC. As protein: CAIKSVGGLNEQFF. This chain links TRBV10-3 with TRBJ2-1; D is undetermined. Trimming removed 7 bases from V and 7 bases from J, with 17 bases in between. The CDR3 runs 14 residues. In germline, CDR1 is ENHRY, CDR2 SYGVKD.

The V gene is TRBV2, the J gene TRBJ2-7; 11 bases are shared with TRBD2. Germline values: CDR1 SNHLY, CDR2 FYNNEI. The J segment lost 6 bases and the V segment lost 9 bases, leaving 7 bases of the junction unmatched. The CDR3 contains 13 residues. In DNA, the CDR3 is TGTGCCAGTAGGGAACTAGCGGGGGTCGAGCAGTACTTC. This codes for CASRELAGVEQYF.

The rearrangement uses TRBV7-2 and TRBJ1-1; D possibly corresponds to TRBD1 (5 bases). V was pared by 3 bases and J by 6 bases, with 14 bases between. This CDR3 is built from 14 residues. Germline V gene sequence: CDR1 SGHTA, CDR2 FQGNSA. In DNA form, the CDR3 reads TGTGCCAGCAGCTTGTATCAGGGCTTCGCTGAAGCTTTCTTT. Protein sequence: CASSLYQGFAEAFF.

This chain joins TRBV5-6 and TRBJ1-2; tentative D call: TRBD1 (5 bases). The CDR3 is made up of 12 amino acids. Trimming removed 4 bases from V and 4 bases from J, with 8 bases in between. Germline V gene sequence: CDR1 SGHDT, CDR2 YYEEEE. CDR3 residues: CASSRGGYGYTF. The CDR3 region has the DNA TGTGCCAGCAGCAGGGGCGGCTATGGCTACACCTTC.